A selection of T cell receptor beta chains follows, all from one sample in a study of blood T cell repertoires in COVID-19. TCRdb's table, derived via immunoSEQ multiplex PCR, lists solely in-frame clones and lacks some. The repertoire consists of 250,000 to 400,000 clones, with 89% occurring once and the leading ten covering 5% to 5.5%. Sample: PBMCs or T cells enriched from blood (not recorded which). Receptors were obtained from a man in his sixties who had recovered from COVID-19. Both conserved end residues are part of each CDR3. Each record gives: clone size, CDR3 length, V gene, J gene, D gene, CDR3 protein, CDR3 DNA. The D gene is left open where the match is weak. The size of a clone is reported for some rows only, either as once, few or many, or as a class for expanded clones.

abundance: once
len: 17
v_gene: TRBV19
j_gene: TRBJ1-2
d_gene: TRBD1
CDR3aa: CASTARDRGPNNYGYTF
CDR3nt: TGTGCCAGTACCGCCCGGGACAGGGGGCCCAATAACTATGGCTACACCTTC

abundance: -
len: 14
v_gene: TRBV11-2
j_gene: TRBJ2-5
d_gene: -
CDR3aa: CASSLSGGRETQYF
CDR3nt: TGTGCCAGCAGCTTAAGCGGAGGGCGGGAGACCCAGTACTTC

abundance: -
len: 16
v_gene: TRBV18
j_gene: TRBJ2-1
d_gene: TRBD2
CDR3aa: CASSVTGTTNYNEQFF
CDR3nt: TGTGCCAGCTCAGTTACCGGGACTACAAACTACAATGAGCAGTTCTTC

abundance: -
len: 13
v_gene: TRBV27
j_gene: TRBJ2-7
d_gene: -
CDR3aa: CASLGSGSYEQYF
CDR3nt: TGTGCCAGCCTGGGCAGCGGATCCTACGAGCAGTACTTC

abundance: -
len: 17
v_gene: TRBV29-1
j_gene: TRBJ2-5
d_gene: TRBD1
CDR3aa: CSVEGPRQGWEKETQYF
CDR3nt: TGCAGCGTTGAAGGGCCCCGACAGGGGTGGGAAAAAGAGACCCAGTACTTC

abundance: few
len: 15
v_gene: TRBV28
j_gene: TRBJ1-5
d_gene: -
CDR3aa: CASSSAGVKYQPQHF
CDR3nt: TGTGCCAGCAGTTCCGCAGGGGTGAAGTATCAGCCCCAGCATTTT

abundance: -
len: 15
v_gene: TRBV11-3
j_gene: TRBJ2-7
d_gene: TRBD2
CDR3aa: CASSETSGGSYEQYF
CDR3nt: TGTGCCAGCAGCGAAACTAGCGGGGGCTCCTACGAGCAGTACTTC

abundance: -
len: 16
v_gene: TRBV28
j_gene: TRBJ2-2
d_gene: TRBD1
CDR3aa: CASTLGGTGGIGELFF
CDR3nt: TGTGCCAGCACTCTTGGTGGGACAGGGGGTATCGGGGAGCTGTTTTTT

abundance: few
len: 14
v_gene: TRBV28
j_gene: TRBJ1-5
d_gene: TRBD1
CDR3aa: CASSTTGGNQPQHF
CDR3nt: TGTGCCAGCAGCACGACAGGGGGCAATCAGCCCCAGCATTTT

abundance: -
len: 17
v_gene: TRBV7-2
j_gene: TRBJ1-2
d_gene: -
CDR3aa: CASSLGGGGTSIYGYTF
CDR3nt: TGTGCCAGCAGCTTAGGGGGGGGCGGAACAAGTATCTATGGCTACACCTTC

abundance: -
len: 16
v_gene: TRBV5-1
j_gene: TRBJ2-5
d_gene: TRBD2
CDR3aa: CASSLVGSGVKETQYF
CDR3nt: TGCGCCAGCAGCTTGGTCGGTAGCGGGGTAAAAGAGACCCAGTACTTC

abundance: -
len: 12
v_gene: TRBV18
j_gene: TRBJ2-7
d_gene: -
CDR3aa: CASWGGQNEQYF
CDR3nt: TGTGCCAGCTGGGGGGGGCAGAACGAGCAGTACTTC

abundance: -
len: 14
v_gene: TRBV5-5
j_gene: TRBJ2-7
d_gene: -
CDR3aa: CASSYGSTSYEQYF
CDR3nt: TGTGCCAGCAGCTACGGGTCCACGTCCTACGAGCAGTACTTC

abundance: -
len: 17
v_gene: TRBV11-2
j_gene: TRBJ2-7
d_gene: -
CDR3aa: CASSPNPRGNLSYEQYF
CDR3nt: TGTGCCAGCAGCCCAAACCCTAGGGGCAATTTGTCCTACGAGCAGTACTTC

abundance: -
len: 16
v_gene: TRBV6-6
j_gene: TRBJ2-1
d_gene: -
CDR3aa: CASILGGIGRDNEQFF
CDR3nt: TGTGCCAGCATTCTAGGCGGGATAGGTCGAGACAATGAGCAGTTCTTC

abundance: -
len: 15
v_gene: TRBV27
j_gene: TRBJ2-7
d_gene: -
CDR3aa: CASSFRGPGDPEQYF
CDR3nt: TGTGCCAGCAGTTTCCGAGGGCCAGGAGACCCCGAGCAGTACTTC

abundance: -
len: 15
v_gene: TRBV5-1
j_gene: TRBJ1-4
d_gene: TRBD1
CDR3aa: CASSSGTGDVEKLFF
CDR3nt: TGCGCCAGCAGCTCTGGGACAGGGGATGTCGAAAAACTGTTTTTT

abundance: -
len: 15
v_gene: TRBV6-5
j_gene: TRBJ1-6
d_gene: -
CDR3aa: CASTQTAAEWVPLHF
CDR3nt: TGTGCCAGCACCCAGACAGCCGCCGAGTGGGTCCCCCTCCACTTT

abundance: -
len: 13
v_gene: TRBV3-1/TRBV3-2
j_gene: TRBJ1-4
d_gene: -
CDR3aa: CASSPPGSEKLFF
CDR3nt: TGTGCCAGCAGCCCGCCTGGGAGTGAAAAACTGTTTTTT

abundance: once
len: 16
v_gene: TRBV5-4
j_gene: TRBJ2-1
d_gene: -
CDR3aa: CASSFPKSPSYNEQFF
CDR3nt: TGTGCCAGCAGCTTCCCCAAGAGTCCCTCCTACAATGAGCAGTTCTTC

abundance: -
len: 15
v_gene: TRBV4-3
j_gene: TRBJ2-6
d_gene: TRBD1
CDR3aa: CASSYTGVGANVLTF
CDR3nt: TGCGCCAGCAGCTACACAGGGGTTGGGGCCAACGTCCTGACTTTC

abundance: -
len: 13
v_gene: TRBV7-9
j_gene: TRBJ2-3
d_gene: TRBD2
CDR3aa: CASRKREGDTQYF
CDR3nt: TGTGCCAGCAGAAAGCGGGAGGGGGATACGCAGTATTTT

abundance: -
len: 16
v_gene: TRBV6-5
j_gene: TRBJ2-1
d_gene: TRBD2
CDR3aa: CASSYKGTREFCEQFF
CDR3nt: TGTGCCAGCAGTTACAAAGGGACTAGGGAGTTTTGTGAGCAGTTCTTC